These 27 T cell receptor beta chains originate from one sample sequenced in a study of T cell changes during pregnancy in multiple sclerosis (dated by TCRdb to the late 2010s). Libraries were built with the immunoSEQ multiplex PCR assay. TCRdb obtained this table from immuneACCESS and retained in-frame rearrangements with V and J assigned. These tables miss some clones; where compared with another copy, unresolved V genes account for less than half of the shortfall, and the remainder is unexplained. Recorded for this sample are 70,000 to 75,000 clones; roughly 89% of them occurred a single time. Roughly 2% of the sample is taken by the ten largest. The sample in question was peripheral blood, obtained in the second trimester of pregnancy. All receptors come from a female donor with multiple sclerosis, enrolled in a pregnancy study.

The CDR3 coding sequence is TGTGCCAGCAGCTTAAGGGGGTGGGGAGAAGATACGCAGTATTTT. Translation gives CASSLRGWGEDTQYF. The chain employs TRBV7-6 and TRBJ2-3; possible D gene TRBD1, 6 bases. The CDR3 totals 15 residues. Trimming shortened V by 2 bases and J by 5 bases, and 14 bases separated the two germline ends. The germline CDR1 and CDR2 sequences are SGHVS and FNYEAQ.

The CDR3 nucleotides read TGTGCCACCAGCAGTAACAGGAATCAGCCCCAGCATTTT. It codes for CATSSNRNQPQHF. The chain is built from TRBV15 and TRBJ1-5; TRBD1 is a possible D gene (5 bases). The germline V gene encodes CDR1 LNHNV and CDR2 YYDKDF (reference sequence). This CDR3 has 13 residues. V was cut by 3 bases and J by 4 bases, with 7 bases left in between.

J is TRBJ1-5 and V is TRBV27, with D tentatively TRBD1 (5 bases). Trimming took 2 bases from V and 1 from J, leaving 6 bases between them. The CDR3 has 14 amino acids. Germline V lookup: CDR1 MNHEY, CDR2 SMNVEV (reference sequence). As DNA, the CDR3 is TGTGCCAGCAGTTTAAAGGGGAGCAATCAGCCCCAGCATTTT. It yields the protein CASSLKGSNQPQHF.

The V and J genes are TRBV7-3 and TRBJ2-1; tentatively, D is TRBD2 (5 bases). The V end was cut by 6 bases, the J end by 4 bases, with 10 bases between. This CDR3 contains 13 residues. Germline CDR1 reads SGHTA; CDR2 reads FQGTGA. The DNA for the CDR3 is TGTGCCAGCAGTCCGGACTCTTACAATGAGCAGTTCTTC. Amino acids: CASSPDSYNEQFF.

The genes are TRBV6-5 and TRBJ2-7; D unclear. Trimming took 0 bases from V and 6 from J, leaving 12 bases between them. Germline-derived CDR1 and CDR2 are MNHEY and SVGAGI. CDR3 size: 14 residues. Written as DNA, the CDR3 is TGTGCCAGCAGTTACTCGGTCCAGGCCCGCGAGCAGTACTTC. Encoded protein: CASSYSVQAREQYF.

V and J are TRBV27 and TRBJ1-5; D is unclear. V was shortened by 3 bases and J by 5 bases, with 8 bases between the two germline ends. The CDR3 contains 13 residues. Germline lookup yields CDR1 MNHEY and CDR2 SMNVEV (reference sequence). CDR3 protein: CASSFGGDQPQHF. CDR3 in DNA: TGTGCCAGCAGTTTCGGAGGAGATCAGCCCCAGCATTTT.

The J gene is TRBJ1-6, the V gene TRBV11-1, with unresolved D. With 1 base removed from V and 10 bases from J, the gap between germline ends came to 11 bases. Per germline, CDR1 SGHAT and CDR2 FQDESV (reference sequence). This CDR3 has 14 amino acids. CDR3 bases: TGTGCCAGCAGCTTAGGATGGAGGGAATCACCCCTCCACTTT. This sequence encodes CASSLGWRESPLHF.

This clone has only one observation. The V call is TRBV18, the J call TRBJ1-1, with 7 bases that match TRBD1. The CDR3 has 15 amino acids. V lost 4 bases to trimming and J lost 1 base; unmatched junction nucleotides: 6. CDR1 is KGHSH, CDR2 LQKENI, per germline. CDR3 residues: CASSRAGQPNTEAFF. The CDR3, as DNA: TGTGCCAGCTCACGGGCGGGACAGCCGAACACTGAAGCTTTCTTT.

This chain joins TRBV6-1 and TRBJ2-2, with TRBD2 matching 8 bases. The length of the CDR3 is 12 residues. Germline V gives CDR1 MNHNS, CDR2 SASEGT. Trimming took 5 bases from V and 7 from J; bases not matched to a gene: 0. CDR3 DNA: TGTGCCAGCAGTCGGGAGGGCGGGGAGCTGTTTTTT. Protein sequence: CASSREGGELFF.

This sequence joins TRBV16 and TRBJ2-7; TRBD2 is a possible D gene (6 bases). Trimming left V 4 bases short and J 3 bases short, with 13 bases between. Germline V gene sequence: CDR1 KGHSY, CDR2 FQNENV. This CDR3 is built from 14 residues. The CDR3 protein is CASSPRAGRYEQYF. DNA of the CDR3: TGTGCCAGCAGCCCTCGGGCGGGACGCTACGAGCAGTACTTC. Full variable domain (rest looked up from reference TRBV16 and TRBJ2-7): GEEVAQTPKHLVRGEGQKAKLYCAPIKGHSYVFWYQQVLKNEFKFLISFQNENVFDETGMPKERFSAKCLPNSPCSLEIQATKLEDSAVYFCASSPRAGRYEQYFGPGTRLTVT.

The chain couples TRBV7-8 to TRBJ1-1; weak D call: TRBD1 (5 bases). Germline V CDR1 and CDR2: SGHVS, FQNEAQ. V was cut by 5 bases and J by 5 bases, with 9 bases left in between. The CDR3 sequence is 12 residues long. The chain's CDR3 is CASSPGGTEAFF. DNA of the CDR3: TGTGCCAGCAGCCCGGGGGGAACTGAAGCTTTCTTT.

The genes are TRBV27 and TRBJ2-7, with 7 bases that match TRBD1. CDR3 length equals 13 residues. The V gene end was trimmed by 5 bases and the J gene end by 7 bases; junction bases not matched to a gene: 8. The V gene's germline CDR1 is MNHEY and CDR2 SMNVEV (reference sequence). Here the CDR3 reads CASSGRGRGEQYF. The CDR3 bases are TGTGCCAGCAGTGGTAGGGGGCGAGGGGAGCAGTACTTC.

This CDR3 reads CAALRVTGLGEQYF. For the CDR3, the DNA is TGTGCCGCCCTCAGGGTGACAGGCCTAGGAGAGCAGTACTTC. The gene calls are TRBV6-1 and TRBJ2-7, with D possibly being TRBD1 (6 bases). CDR1 and CDR2 (germline): MNHNS, SASEGT. V was trimmed by 11 bases and J by 7 bases, leaving 24 bases between them. The length of the CDR3 is 14 residues.

The CDR3 sequence: CATEEKSGAADEAFF. CDR3 bases: TGTGCCACCGAAGAGAAAAGTGGGGCCGCCGATGAAGCTTTCTTT. The chain uses TRBV11-3 and TRBJ1-1; D is perhaps TRBD1 (5 bases). The CDR3 runs to 15 residues. Germline lookup yields CDR1 SGHNT and CDR2 YENEEA. Between the trimmed V and J ends, which lost 10 bases and 7 bases, there was a span of 25 bases.

The V call is TRBV4-3, the J call TRBJ1-1; D is possibly TRBD1 (5 bases). Germline CDR1 reads LGHNA; CDR2 reads YSLEER. Trimming removed 0 bases at V and 1 base at J, with 9 bases between. The CDR3 totals 15 residues. The CDR3 DNA is TGCGCCAGCAGCCAAGATCGGGGGGGGAACACTGAAGCTTTCTTT. Protein product: CASSQDRGGNTEAFF.

The chain employs TRBV11-2 and TRBJ2-5; unclear D gene. The CDR3 runs to 17 residues. Germline V gene lookup returns CDR1 SGHAT and CDR2 FQNNGV. With 1 base removed from V and 3 bases from J, the gap between germline ends came to 18 bases. In nucleotides, the CDR3 is TGTGCCAGCAGCTTAGCCCTTTTCGACTCCACCGAAGAGACCCAGTACTTC. Protein sequence: CASSLALFDSTEETQYF.

The chain is built from TRBV21-1 and TRBJ1-5. TRBV21-1 is a known pseudogene. CDR3 length: 19 amino acids. Here the CDR3 reads CASSPLKEKADQPPEPQHF. CDR3 nucleotides: TGTGCCAGCAGCCCACTAAAAGAGAAGGCAGACCAACCTCCTGAACCCCAGCATTTT.

The V call is TRBV5-1, the J call TRBJ2-5, with a weak D call TRBD1 (5 bases). CDR3 length equals 14 residues. Germline V gives CDR1 SGHRS, CDR2 YFSETQ. The ends were cut back, 5 bases at V and 5 bases at J, with 16 bases in the middle. CDR3 DNA sequence: TGCGCCAGCAGAAAACAGGTCCAGTTTGAGACCCAGTACTTC. It translates to CASRKQVQFETQYF.

V and J are TRBV2 and TRBJ2-3; 8 bases line up with TRBD2. CDR3 length: 15 amino acids. Germline loops: CDR1 SNHLY, CDR2 FYNNEI. V was clipped by 3 bases and J by 6 bases; unmatched bases: 8. The CDR3 DNA reads TGTGCCAGCAGTGACCCCGGGGGGGCTGGGGATACGCAGTATTTT. It translates to CASSDPGGAGDTQYF.

The chain has TRBV7-2 and TRBJ1-1; D might be TRBD1 (6 bases). Germline V gene lookup returns CDR1 SGHTA and CDR2 FQGNSA. The CDR3 runs to 16 residues. Trimming cost V 1 base and J 6 bases, with 18 bases left between them. The CDR3 region has the DNA TGTGCCAGCAGCTTAGATTGGGCCCCAGGACAGTCTGAAGCTTTCTTT. This encodes CASSLDWAPGQSEAFF.

The chain uses TRBV19 and TRBJ2-2, with 8 nucleotides matching TRBD1. V shed 4 bases, J shed 8 bases, and the junction held 9 bases outside the gene matches. The CDR3 totals 15 residues. Germline lookup yields CDR1 LNHDA and CDR2 SQIVND (reference sequence). CDR3 region: CASSTGGTVLGELFF. DNA of the CDR3: TGTGCCAGTAGTACAGGGGGCACAGTGCTAGGGGAGCTGTTTTTT.

The chain carries TRBV6-1 and TRBJ2-7; 7 bases are shared with TRBD1. After removal of 4 bases from V and 3 bases from J, the junction contained 6 bases not matched to a gene. Germline values: CDR1 MNHNS, CDR2 SASEGT. CDR3 length: 14 amino acids. CDR3 residues: CASSGDRALYEQYF. CDR3 DNA sequence: TGTGCCAGCAGTGGCGACAGGGCTCTCTACGAGCAGTACTTC.

The CDR3 reads CASSPTTSSGEQYF. The CDR3 bases are TGTGCCAGCAGCCCGACTACTAGCTCTGGCGAGCAGTACTTC. The chain links TRBV28 to TRBJ2-7; tentatively, D is TRBD2 (6 bases). The V end was cut by 6 bases, the J end by 6 bases, with 18 bases between. CDR3 length: 14 residues. Germline CDR1 reads MDHEN; CDR2 reads SYDVKM. Looking up the rest from reference TRBV28 and TRBJ2-7 gives the full variable domain: DVKVTQSSRYLVKRTGEKVFLECVQDMDHENMFWYRQDPGLGLRLIYFSYDVKMKEKGDIPEGYSVSREKKERFSLILESASTNQTSMYLCASSPTTSSGEQYFGPGTRLTVT.

This sequence joins TRBV9 and TRBJ2-2; no clear D gene. CDR3 size: 14 residues. Germline V gene data show CDR1 as SGDLS and CDR2 as YYNGEE. With 5 bases removed from V and 0 bases from J, the gap between germline ends came to 8 bases. This CDR3 is CASRTSSNTGELFF. In nucleotides, the CDR3 is TGTGCCAGCAGGACAAGCTCGAACACCGGGGAGCTGTTTTTT.

This rearrangement joins TRBV18 to TRBJ2-2; the D gene is possibly TRBD1 (6 bases). The germline CDR1 and CDR2 sequences are KGHSH and LQKENI. The CDR3 has 16 residues. Between the trimmed V and J ends, which lost 1 base and 3 bases, there was a span of 12 bases. The CDR3 DNA sequence: TGTGCCAGCTCACCACTGCACAGGGTGGACACCGGGGAGCTGTTTTTT. It translates to CASSPLHRVDTGELFF.

The V and J genes are TRBV5-1 and TRBJ2-1; TRBD2 is a possible D gene (6 bases). The germline V gene has CDR1 SGHRS and CDR2 YFSETQ. The V end lost 0 bases, the J end lost 3 bases, and 10 bases lay between the germline ends. The CDR3 runs 15 residues. In DNA form, the CDR3 reads TGCGCCAGCAGCTTGGTGGCGGGGATCTACAATGAGCAGTTCTTC. Its translation is CASSLVAGIYNEQFF.

The rearrangement joins TRBV5-6 to TRBJ2-1; TRBD2 matches at 12 bases. Trimming took 0 bases from V and 3 from J; bases not matched to a gene: 7. Germline V lookup: CDR1 SGHDT, CDR2 YYEEEE. The CDR3 is 18 amino acids. The chain's CDR3 is CASSLETSGSGGYNEQFF. CDR3 DNA: TGTGCCAGCAGCTTGGAGACTAGCGGGAGTGGGGGCTACAATGAGCAGTTCTTC.